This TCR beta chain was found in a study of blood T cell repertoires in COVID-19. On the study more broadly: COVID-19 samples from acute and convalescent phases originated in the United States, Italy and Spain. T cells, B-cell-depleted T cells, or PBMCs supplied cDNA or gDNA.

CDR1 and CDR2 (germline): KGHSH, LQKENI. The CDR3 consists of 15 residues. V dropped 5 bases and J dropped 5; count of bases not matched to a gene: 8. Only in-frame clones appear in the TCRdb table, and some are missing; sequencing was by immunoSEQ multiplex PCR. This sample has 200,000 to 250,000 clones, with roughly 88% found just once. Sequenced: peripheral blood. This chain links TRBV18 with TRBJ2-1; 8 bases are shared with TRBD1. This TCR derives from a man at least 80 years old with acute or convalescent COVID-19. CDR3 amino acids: CASSSRTGPDNEQFF. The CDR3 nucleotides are TGTGCCAGCTCATCTCGGACAGGGCCAGACAATGAGCAGTTCTTC.